The 30 T cell receptor beta chains in this list originate from one sample, sequenced in a study of blood T cell repertoires in COVID-19. Profiled with immunoSEQ multiplex PCR; TCRdb holds only in-frame clones, not every one. Here the sample spans more than 400,000 clones, 80% to 95% being singletons. Sequenced sample: PBMCs or T cells enriched from blood (not recorded which). These receptors originate from a man in his late teens or twenties who had recovered from COVID-19.

Points on this clone: The sample holds other DNA sequences that translate to the same CDR3. The chain couples TRBV19 to TRBJ2-3; TRBD2 matches 10 bases. Germline V gene lookup returns CDR1 LNHDA and CDR2 SQIVND (reference sequence). V lost 6 bases and J lost 0; bases outside the gene matches: 3. This CDR3 spans 15 amino acids. The CDR3 bases are TGTGCCAGTAGCCTGACTAGCGGGAGCACAGATACGCAGTATTTT. Translation gives CASSLTSGSTDTQYF.

This rearrangement joins TRBV3-1 (or the pseudogene TRBV3-2) to TRBJ1-5, with D possibly matching TRBD1 (5 bases). Per the germline V gene, CDR1 is LGHDT and CDR2 is YNNKEL (reference sequence). V was clipped by 1 base and J by 4 bases, with 14 bases between them. The CDR3 has 16 amino acids. The CDR3 DNA reads TGTGCCAGCAGCCAAGGATCCAGCAGGACAAATCAGCCCCAGCATTTT. Encoded protein: CASSQGSSRTNQPQHF.

CDR3 in DNA: TGTGCCACCAGTGATTCACGGAGAGAGGCCAGCTCTGGAAACACCATATATTTT. Protein product: CATSDSRREASSGNTIYF. The J gene is TRBJ1-3, the V gene TRBV24-1; D is unresolved. V lost 2 bases and J 0 bases, leaving 16 bases between the germline ends. Germline values: CDR1 KGHDR, CDR2 SFDVKD. The CDR3 spans 18 residues.

The chain links TRBV10-2 to TRBJ1-1, with TRBD1 as a possible D gene (5 bases). This CDR3 contains 14 residues. Deletions cut 1 base from V and 7 bases from J, with 13 bases between. Germline CDR1 WSHSY, CDR2 SAAADI. The CDR3 is CASSEYGSGGEAFF. The CDR3 DNA reads TGCGCCAGCAGTGAGTACGGCAGCGGGGGTGAAGCTTTCTTT.

This sequence joins TRBV2 and TRBJ2-7, with D possibly being TRBD2 (6 bases). There are 14 residues in the CDR3. V lost 6 bases and J 5 bases, leaving 17 bases between the germline ends. The germline V gene has CDR1 SNHLY and CDR2 FYNNEI. The CDR3 DNA is TGTGCCAGCAGCGAGAATCCCGAGCGGGACGAGCAGTACTTC. Protein: CASSENPERDEQYF.

About this clone: Other DNA sequences in this sample translate to the same CDR3. This chain joins TRBV3-1 (or the pseudogene TRBV3-2) and TRBJ2-7; D is unclear. The CDR3 consists of 12 residues. Trimming shortened V by 4 bases and J by 0 bases, and 4 bases separated the two germline ends. CDR1 is LGHDT and CDR2 is YNNKEL in the germline V gene (reference sequence). CDR3 loop: CASSLSSYEQYF. In DNA, the CDR3 is TGTGCCAGCAGCCTGAGCTCCTACGAGCAGTACTTC.

This clone came up once. The V gene is TRBV10-1, the J gene TRBJ1-1, with 10 bases that match TRBD1. V lost 1 base, J lost 5 bases, and 7 bases stayed unmatched. Germline V gene lookup returns CDR1 WNHNN and CDR2 SYGVQD (reference sequence). This CDR3 comprises 16 residues. CDR3 region: CASSEFTGTGVTEAFF. DNA of the CDR3: TGCGCCAGCAGTGAGTTTACCGGGACAGGGGTTACTGAAGCTTTCTTT.

The chain links TRBV2 to TRBJ1-1; D remains unclear. The germline V gene has CDR1 SNHLY and CDR2 FYNNEI. V was clipped by 7 bases and J by 0 bases, with 9 bases between them. The CDR3 is 13 residues long. The CDR3 nucleotides are TGTGCCAGCAAGGCACAGTTGAACACTGAAGCTTTCTTT. Its translation is CASKAQLNTEAFF.

The J gene is TRBJ1-2, the V gene TRBV7-2; D is ambiguous. Germline V gene sequence: CDR1 SGHTA, CDR2 FQGNSA. The CDR3 loop spans 15 amino acids. The ends were cut back, 1 base at V and 8 bases at J, with 17 bases in the middle. The CDR3 nucleotides read TGTGCCAGCAGCTTAGGCCCTTCCGGGCGGAGGGGCTACACCTTC. Its protein is CASSLGPSGRRGYTF.

This rearrangement joins TRBV5-4 to TRBJ2-5; TRBD1 aligns across 7 bases. CDR3 size: 15 residues. V shed 0 bases, J shed 1 base, and the junction held 3 bases outside the gene matches. Germline V gene data show CDR1 as SGHNT and CDR2 as YYREEE (reference sequence). The CDR3 loop reads CASSLGGQIQETQYF. The DNA for the CDR3 is TGTGCCAGCAGCTTGGGGGGACAGATCCAAGAGACCCAGTACTTC.

The chain couples TRBV6-1 to TRBJ1-5; D gene unclear. Germline CDR1 is MNHNS and CDR2 is SASEGT. With 3 bases removed from V and 6 bases from J, the gap between germline ends came to 9 bases. This CDR3 is built from 13 residues. This CDR3 is CASSENAVQPQHF. In DNA, the CDR3 is TGTGCCAGCAGTGAGAATGCAGTTCAGCCCCAGCATTTT.

The table lists this clone with a few counts. The chain recombines TRBV27 with TRBJ1-1; D might be TRBD1 (5 bases). CDR3 length: 13 residues. Germline V gene sequence: CDR1 MNHEY, CDR2 SMNVEV (reference sequence). Between the trimmed V and J ends, which lost 2 bases and 11 bases, there was a span of 15 bases. CDR3 amino acids: CASSLRAGRRAFF. CDR3 in DNA: TGTGCCAGCAGTTTAAGGGCAGGGCGGCGGGCTTTCTTT.

This rearrangement joins TRBV6-5 to TRBJ2-7; D is undetermined. The CDR3 is 15 residues long. Germline CDR1 reads MNHEY; CDR2 reads SVGAGI. Trimming took off 5 bases at V and 5 bases at J, with 19 bases between the two ends. The CDR3 sequence is CASSPRPYLNHEQYF. The CDR3 DNA reads as TGTGCCAGCAGTCCGAGGCCCTACCTAAACCACGAGCAGTACTTC.

The chain employs TRBV7-9 and TRBJ1-2; D unclear. This CDR3 spans 15 amino acids. V was pared by 0 bases and J by 4 bases, with 12 bases between. From germline, CDR1 is SEHNR and CDR2 FQNEAQ (reference sequence). CDR3 nucleotides: TGTGCCAGCAGCTTAGCGCTCACCCAGTCCTATGGCTACACCTTC. It is translated as CASSLALTQSYGYTF.

The chain has TRBV5-4 and TRBJ1-1, with D tentatively TRBD1 (6 bases). V was trimmed by 4 bases and J by 1 base, leaving 11 bases between them. Germline V gives CDR1 SGHNT, CDR2 YYREEE (reference sequence). The CDR3 is made up of 14 amino acids. The CDR3 DNA sequence: TGTGCCAGCAGCCTCCAACAGGGGAACACTGAAGCTTTCTTT. Protein sequence: CASSLQQGNTEAFF.

V is TRBV18 and J is TRBJ1-1, with D possibly being TRBD1 (5 bases). This CDR3 comprises 16 residues. Germline-derived CDR1 and CDR2 are KGHSH and LQKENI. The V gene lost 4 bases and the J gene lost 6 bases, with 21 bases spanning the gap. CDR3 loop: CASSQTTKSPGAEAFF. The CDR3 DNA follows: TGTGCCAGCTCACAAACAACGAAGTCACCGGGGGCTGAAGCTTTCTTT.

The V gene is TRBV14, the J gene TRBJ2-7; a weak D match, TRBD1 (6 bases). Germline assignment: CDR1 SGHDN and CDR2 FVKESK. V shed 4 bases and J shed 9 bases, with 16 bases lying between them. This CDR3 has 13 amino acids. The DNA for the CDR3 is TGTGCCAGCAGCCCGATACTACAGGGTACGCAGTACTTC. Residues: CASSPILQGTQYF. Complete variable domain (other parts from reference TRBV14 and TRBJ2-7): EAGVTQFPSHSVIEKGQTVTLRCDPISGHDNLYWYRRVMGKEIKFLLHFVKESKQDESGMPNNRFLAERTGGTYSTLKVQPAELEDSGVYFCASSPILQGTQYFGPGTRLTVT.

The chain joins TRBV30 to TRBJ2-1; 7 bases line up with TRBD1. Unmatched junction bases numbered 9, after V lost 7 bases and J lost 0 bases. The CDR3 loop spans 15 amino acids. Germline V CDR1 and CDR2: GTSNPN, SVGIG (reference sequence). In nucleotides, the CDR3 is TGTGCCTTCATCCCTGGGGACAGCTCCTACAATGAGCAGTTCTTC. The encoded protein is CAFIPGDSSYNEQFF.

V and J are TRBV2 and TRBJ1-1, with D possibly being TRBD1 (5 bases). V was clipped by 7 bases and J by 11 bases, with 17 bases between them. The CDR3 runs to 12 residues. Germline values: CDR1 SNHLY, CDR2 FYNNEI. CDR3 sequence reads: CASTLARGGAFF. CDR3 DNA sequence: TGTGCCAGCACCCTAGCGAGGGGAGGGGCTTTCTTT.

J is TRBJ2-1 and V is TRBV19; D may be TRBD2 (5 bases). The CDR3 has 10 residues. The V gene's germline CDR1 is LNHDA and CDR2 SQIVND (reference sequence). V gave up 10 bases and J gave up 8 bases, with 9 bases separating them. The CDR3 sequence is CATGDYEQFF. The CDR3 region has the DNA TGTGCCACCGGGGATTATGAGCAGTTCTTC.

As concerns this clone: Other DNA sequences in this sample translate to the same CDR3. The genes are TRBV4-1 and TRBJ1-2; TRBD1 is a possible D gene (6 bases). The CDR3 consists of 14 residues. CDR1 and CDR2 from the germline V gene are MGHRA and YSYEKL. Trimming pared 0 bases from V and 7 bases from J, leaving 12 bases between. The CDR3 reads CASSQDRGAGGYTF. In nucleotides, the CDR3 is TGCGCCAGCAGCCAAGATCGGGGGGCTGGTGGCTACACCTTC.

The chain recombines TRBV30 with TRBJ1-6, with D possibly being TRBD1 (5 bases). The CDR3 contains 12 residues. The germline V gene encodes CDR1 GTSNPN and CDR2 SVGIG (reference sequence). The V and J ends lost 3 bases and 8 bases respectively, with 8 bases between them. The CDR3 DNA follows: TGTGCCTGGAGCCAAGGGGATTCACCCCTCCACTTT. Its protein product is CAWSQGDSPLHF.

The genes are TRBV6-6 and TRBJ1-4; no definite D call. The germline CDR1 and CDR2 sequences are MNHNY and SVGAGI (reference sequence). This CDR3 is built from 15 residues. The V and J ends lost 5 bases and 6 bases respectively, with 16 bases between them. The CDR3 DNA reads as TGTGCCAGCAGTCACCCGGTCCCTGGAGATGAAAAACTGTTTTTT. Its translation: CASSHPVPGDEKLFF.

This rearrangement joins TRBV12-3 or TRBV12-4 to TRBJ2-1; D may be TRBD1 (6 bases). Trimming shortened V by 5 bases and J by 8 bases, and 10 bases separated the two germline ends. The CDR3 length is 12 residues. CDR3 DNA sequence: TGTGCCAGCAGTCGCAGACAGGATGAGCAGTTCTTC. This encodes CASSRRQDEQFF.

V and J are TRBV18 and TRBJ1-1; possible D gene TRBD1, 5 bases. V lost 4 bases and J 6 bases, leaving 15 bases between the germline ends. This CDR3 has 14 amino acids. The V gene's germline CDR1 is KGHSH and CDR2 LQKENI. The CDR3 sequence is CASSLNGASAEAFF. CDR3 in DNA: TGTGCCAGCTCACTAAATGGGGCCAGCGCTGAAGCTTTCTTT.

This clone was recorded a few times. The chain couples TRBV4-1 to TRBJ1-6, with a tentative D call TRBD1 (5 bases). The V gene lost 0 bases and the J gene lost 11 bases, with 17 bases spanning the gap. The CDR3 contains 16 residues. Germline CDR1 is MGHRA and CDR2 is YSYEKL. CDR3 amino acids: CASSQDWPGLETPLHF. The CDR3 DNA sequence: TGCGCCAGCAGCCAAGATTGGCCAGGGCTAGAGACACCCCTCCACTTT.

The chain carries TRBV27 and TRBJ1-4; perhaps TRBD1 as D (5 bases). CDR3 length: 14 amino acids. V was cut by 4 bases and J by 8 bases, with 14 bases left in between. Germline V gene lookup returns CDR1 MNHEY and CDR2 SMNVEV (reference sequence). CDR3 sequence reads: CASSSPGFGEKLFF. The CDR3 region has the DNA TGTGCCAGCAGTTCTCCAGGGTTTGGCGAAAAACTGTTTTTT.

The V gene is TRBV4-1, the J gene TRBJ2-1; 10 bases agree with TRBD2. Germline CDR1 and CDR2: MGHRA and YSYEKL. V dropped 1 base and J dropped 0; count of bases not matched to a gene: 3. The CDR3 runs 17 residues. CDR3 residues: CASSQGAGGVSYNEQFF. Written as DNA, the CDR3 is TGCGCCAGCAGCCAAGGAGCGGGAGGGGTCTCCTACAATGAGCAGTTCTTC.

This rearrangement joins TRBV10-3 to TRBJ2-5, with D possibly being TRBD2 (6 bases). Trimming pared 2 bases from V and 5 bases from J, leaving 27 bases between. CDR3 size: 19 residues. CDR1 and CDR2 (germline): ENHRY, SYGVKD. In DNA, the CDR3 is TGTGCCATCAGTGAGCCACGGGGGAGCCTCTTTGACCGCGGGGAGACCCAGTACTTC. It encodes CAISEPRGSLFDRGETQYF.

The V call is TRBV30, the J call TRBJ2-1, with D possibly being TRBD1 (5 bases). V dropped 4 bases and J dropped 8 bases, with 12 bases sitting between them. This CDR3 region has 12 residues. Germline V lookup: CDR1 GTSNPN, CDR2 SVGIG (reference sequence). CDR3 sequence: CAWNPIGDEQFF. As DNA, the CDR3 is TGTGCCTGGAACCCGATAGGGGATGAGCAGTTCTTC.